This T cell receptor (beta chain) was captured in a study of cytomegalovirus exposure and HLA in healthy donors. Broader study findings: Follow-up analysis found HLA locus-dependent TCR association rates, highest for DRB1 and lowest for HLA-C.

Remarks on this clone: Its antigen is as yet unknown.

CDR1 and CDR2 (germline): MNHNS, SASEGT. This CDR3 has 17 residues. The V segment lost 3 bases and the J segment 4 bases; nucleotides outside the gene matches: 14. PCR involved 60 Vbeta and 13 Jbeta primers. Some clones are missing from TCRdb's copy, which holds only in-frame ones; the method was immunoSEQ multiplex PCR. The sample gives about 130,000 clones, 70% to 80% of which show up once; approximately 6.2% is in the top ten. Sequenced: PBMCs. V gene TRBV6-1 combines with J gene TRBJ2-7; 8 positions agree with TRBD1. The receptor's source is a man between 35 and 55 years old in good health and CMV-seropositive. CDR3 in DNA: TGTGCCAGCAGTGATGTCGCTACGACAGGGGCTTCTTACGAGCAGTACTTC. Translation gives CASSDVATTGASYEQYF.